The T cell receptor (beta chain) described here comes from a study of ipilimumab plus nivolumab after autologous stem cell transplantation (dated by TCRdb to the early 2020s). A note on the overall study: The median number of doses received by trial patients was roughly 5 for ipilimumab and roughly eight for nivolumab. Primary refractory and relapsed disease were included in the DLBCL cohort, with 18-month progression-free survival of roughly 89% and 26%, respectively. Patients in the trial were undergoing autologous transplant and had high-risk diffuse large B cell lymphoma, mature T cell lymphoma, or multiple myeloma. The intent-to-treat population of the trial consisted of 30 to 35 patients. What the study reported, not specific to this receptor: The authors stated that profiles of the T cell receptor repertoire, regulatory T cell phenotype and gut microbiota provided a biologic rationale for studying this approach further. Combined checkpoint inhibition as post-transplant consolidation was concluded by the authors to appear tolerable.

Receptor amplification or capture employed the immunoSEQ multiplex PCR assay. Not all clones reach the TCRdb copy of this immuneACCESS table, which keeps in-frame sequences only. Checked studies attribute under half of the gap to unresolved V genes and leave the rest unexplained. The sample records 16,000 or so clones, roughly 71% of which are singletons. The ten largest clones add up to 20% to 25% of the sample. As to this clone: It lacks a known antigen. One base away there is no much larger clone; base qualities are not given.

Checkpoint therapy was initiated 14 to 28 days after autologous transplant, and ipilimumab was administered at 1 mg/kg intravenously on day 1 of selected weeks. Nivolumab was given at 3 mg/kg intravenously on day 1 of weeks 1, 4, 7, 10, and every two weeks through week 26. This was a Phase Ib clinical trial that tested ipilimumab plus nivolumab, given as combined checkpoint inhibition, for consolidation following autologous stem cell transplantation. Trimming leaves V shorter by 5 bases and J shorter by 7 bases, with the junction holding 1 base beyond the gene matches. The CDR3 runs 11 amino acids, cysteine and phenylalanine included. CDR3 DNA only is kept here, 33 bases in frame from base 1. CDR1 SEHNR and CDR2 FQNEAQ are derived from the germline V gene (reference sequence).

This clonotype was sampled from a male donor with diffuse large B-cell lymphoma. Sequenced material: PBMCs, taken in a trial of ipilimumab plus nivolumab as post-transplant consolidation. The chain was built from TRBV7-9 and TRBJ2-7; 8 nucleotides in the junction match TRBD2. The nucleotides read TGTGCCAGCAGCCCGGGAGGGGAGCAGTACTTC. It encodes CASSPGGEQYF.